Included here is one T cell receptor (beta chain) sequence, with context. These data belong to a study of T cell changes during pregnancy in multiple sclerosis. The germline CDR1 and CDR2 sequences are SGHDT and YYEEEE. V lost 2 bases and J lost 5, with 13 bases in between. This CDR3 has 14 residues. The table came from immunoSEQ multiplex PCR; TCRdb's copy has only in-frame clones and leaves some out. The data contain some 63,000 clones, roughly 90% of them singletons. The chain employs TRBV5-6 and TRBJ1-1; D call uncertain. The clonotype originates from a female donor with multiple sclerosis, enrolled in a pregnancy study. The sample consisted of peripheral blood, taken before pregnancy. The CDR3 nucleotides are TGTGCCAGCAGCTTTTTCGTTGCGCGAACTGAAGCTTTCTTT. Protein: CASSFFVARTEAFF.